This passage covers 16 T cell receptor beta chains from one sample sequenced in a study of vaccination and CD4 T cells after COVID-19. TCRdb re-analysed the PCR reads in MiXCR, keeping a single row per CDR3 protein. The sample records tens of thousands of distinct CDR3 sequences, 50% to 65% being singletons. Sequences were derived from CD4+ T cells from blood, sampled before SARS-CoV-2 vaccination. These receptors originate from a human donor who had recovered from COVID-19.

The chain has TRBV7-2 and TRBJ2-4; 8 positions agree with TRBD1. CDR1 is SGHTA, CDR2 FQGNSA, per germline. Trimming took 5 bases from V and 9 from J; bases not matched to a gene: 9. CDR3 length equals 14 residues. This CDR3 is CASSLGQGTGIQYF. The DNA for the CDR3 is TGTGCCAGCAGCCTCGGACAGGGCACGGGCATTCAGTACTTC.

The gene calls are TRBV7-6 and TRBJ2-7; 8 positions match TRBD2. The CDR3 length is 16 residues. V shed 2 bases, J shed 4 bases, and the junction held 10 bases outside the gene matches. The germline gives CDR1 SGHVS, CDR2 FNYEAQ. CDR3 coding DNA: TGTGCCAGCAGCTTATCAATTGCGGGAGGAGGTTACGAGCAGTACTTC. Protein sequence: CASSLSIAGGGYEQYF.

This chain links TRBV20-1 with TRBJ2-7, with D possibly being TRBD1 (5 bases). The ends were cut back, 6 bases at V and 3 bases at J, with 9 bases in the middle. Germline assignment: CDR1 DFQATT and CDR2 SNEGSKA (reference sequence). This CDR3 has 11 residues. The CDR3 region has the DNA TGCAGTGCAAAAGACAGCTACGAGCAGTACTTC. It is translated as CSAKDSYEQYF.

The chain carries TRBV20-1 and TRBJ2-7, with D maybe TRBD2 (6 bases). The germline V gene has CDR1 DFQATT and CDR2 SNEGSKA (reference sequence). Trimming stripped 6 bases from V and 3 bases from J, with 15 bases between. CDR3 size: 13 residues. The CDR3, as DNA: TGCAGTGCAGACGAGCGGGCCTACTACGAGCAGTACTTC. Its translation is CSADERAYYEQYF.

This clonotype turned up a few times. CDR3 DNA sequence: TGCAGTGCTAATTATCAGGTCAATGAGCAGTTCTTC. Protein: CSANYQVNEQFF. The chain has TRBV20-1 and TRBJ2-1; D remains unclear. CDR3 size: 12 residues. Trimming cost V 4 bases and J 6 bases, with 10 bases left between them. From germline, CDR1 is DFQATT and CDR2 SNEGSKA (reference sequence).

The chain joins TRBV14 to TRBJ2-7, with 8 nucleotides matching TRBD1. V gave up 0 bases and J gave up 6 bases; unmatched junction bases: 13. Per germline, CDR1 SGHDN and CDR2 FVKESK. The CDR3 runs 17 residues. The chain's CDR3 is CASSQDWSWTGKVEQYF. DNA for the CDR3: TGTGCCAGCAGCCAAGATTGGTCTTGGACAGGGAAGGTCGAGCAGTACTTC.

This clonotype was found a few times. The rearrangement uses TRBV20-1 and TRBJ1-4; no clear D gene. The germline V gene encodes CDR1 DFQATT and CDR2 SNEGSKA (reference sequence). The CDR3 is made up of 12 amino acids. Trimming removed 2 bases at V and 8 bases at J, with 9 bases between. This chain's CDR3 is CSARIGREKLFF. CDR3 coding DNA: TGCAGTGCTAGAATCGGACGGGAAAAACTGTTTTTT.

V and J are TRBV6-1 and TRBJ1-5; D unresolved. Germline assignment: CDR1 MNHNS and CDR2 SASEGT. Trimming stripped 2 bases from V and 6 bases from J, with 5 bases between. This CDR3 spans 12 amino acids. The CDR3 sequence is CASSEKAQPQHF. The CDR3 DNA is TGTGCCAGCAGTGAAAAGGCTCAGCCCCAGCATTTT.

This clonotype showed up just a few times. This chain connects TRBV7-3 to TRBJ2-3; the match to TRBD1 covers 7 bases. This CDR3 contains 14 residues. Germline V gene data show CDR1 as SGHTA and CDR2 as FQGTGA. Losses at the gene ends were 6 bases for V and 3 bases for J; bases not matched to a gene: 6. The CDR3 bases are TGTGCCAGCAGTCGGGACAGAAGTACAGATACGCAGTATTTT. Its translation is CASSRDRSTDTQYF.

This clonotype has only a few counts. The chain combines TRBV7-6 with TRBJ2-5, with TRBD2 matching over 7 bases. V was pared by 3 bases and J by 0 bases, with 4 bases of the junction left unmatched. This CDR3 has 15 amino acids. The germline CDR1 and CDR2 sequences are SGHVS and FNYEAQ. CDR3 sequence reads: CASSLVAGNQETQYF. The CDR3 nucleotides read TGTGCCAGCAGCTTGGTAGCGGGTAACCAAGAGACCCAGTACTTC.

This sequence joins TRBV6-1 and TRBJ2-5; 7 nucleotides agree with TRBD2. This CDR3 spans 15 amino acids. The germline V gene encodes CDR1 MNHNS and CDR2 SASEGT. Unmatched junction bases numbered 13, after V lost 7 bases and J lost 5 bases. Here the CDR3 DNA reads TGTGCCAGCAAAAGGGCGGGAGACCCGACGGAGACCCAGTACTTC. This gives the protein CASKRAGDPTETQYF.

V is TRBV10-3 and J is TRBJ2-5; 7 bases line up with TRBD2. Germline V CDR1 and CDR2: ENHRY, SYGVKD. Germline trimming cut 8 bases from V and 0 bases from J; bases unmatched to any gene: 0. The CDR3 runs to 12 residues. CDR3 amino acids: CAIAGDQETQYF. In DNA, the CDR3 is TGTGCCATCGCGGGGGACCAAGAGACCCAGTACTTC.

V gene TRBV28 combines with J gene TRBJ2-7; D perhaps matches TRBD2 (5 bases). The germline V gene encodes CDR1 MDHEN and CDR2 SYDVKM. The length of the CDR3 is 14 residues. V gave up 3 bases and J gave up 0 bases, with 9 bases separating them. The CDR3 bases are TGTGCCAGCAGTTTCGTCGGGAACTCCTACGAGCAGTACTTC. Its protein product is CASSFVGNSYEQYF. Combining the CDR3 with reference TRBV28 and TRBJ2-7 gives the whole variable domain DVKVTQSSRYLVKRTGEKVFLECVQDMDHENMFWYRQDPGLGLRLIYFSYDVKMKEKGDIPEGYSVSREKKERFSLILESASTNQTSMYLCASSFVGNSYEQYFGPGTRLTVT.

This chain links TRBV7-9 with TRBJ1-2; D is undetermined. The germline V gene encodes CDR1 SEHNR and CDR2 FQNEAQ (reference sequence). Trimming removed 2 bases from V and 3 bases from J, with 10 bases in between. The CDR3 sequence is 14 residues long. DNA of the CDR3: TGTGCCAGCAGCTTACCAGTGGAGGACTATGGCTACACCTTC. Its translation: CASSLPVEDYGYTF.

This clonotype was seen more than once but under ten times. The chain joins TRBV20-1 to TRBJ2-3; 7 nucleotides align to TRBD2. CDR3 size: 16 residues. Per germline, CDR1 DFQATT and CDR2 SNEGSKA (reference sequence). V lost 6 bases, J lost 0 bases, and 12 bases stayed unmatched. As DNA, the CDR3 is TGCAGTGCAGATCCCGGGACTACTTCTAGCACAGATACGCAGTATTTT. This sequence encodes CSADPGTTSSTDTQYF.

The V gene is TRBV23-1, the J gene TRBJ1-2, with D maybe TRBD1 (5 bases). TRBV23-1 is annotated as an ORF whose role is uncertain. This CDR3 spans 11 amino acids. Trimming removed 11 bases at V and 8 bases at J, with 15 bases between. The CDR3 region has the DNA TGCGCCGGGGGGGACGGGAAAGGCTACACCTTC. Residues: CAGGDGKGYTF.